One sample yielded the 9 T cell receptor beta chains listed below, sequenced in a study of blood T cell repertoires in COVID-19. Measured with immunoSEQ multiplex PCR; TCRdb has only the in-frame clones, and not every one. This table holds under 300,000 clones, 85% to 90% found once. The specimen was peripheral blood. The receptors were sampled from an older woman with COVID-19, enrolled during active disease.

The count of this clone is one. The chain has TRBV6-1 and TRBJ1-1; 8 positions match TRBD1. From germline, CDR1 is MNHNS and CDR2 SASEGT. The CDR3 is 15 amino acids. V shed 3 bases and J 3 bases; nucleotides not matched to a gene: 6. The CDR3 sequence is CASSETQGDHTEAFF. CDR3 sequence (DNA): TGTGCCAGCAGTGAGACACAGGGGGACCACACTGAAGCTTTCTTT.

This clone was seen only a few times. The gene calls are TRBV27 and TRBJ2-1; D perhaps matches TRBD2 (6 bases). In germline, CDR1 is MNHEY, CDR2 SMNVEV (reference sequence). Trimming cost V 3 bases and J 6 bases, with 9 bases left between them. CDR3 size: 13 residues. The CDR3 protein is CASSLRRGNEQFF. In nucleotides, the CDR3 is TGTGCCAGCAGTTTGAGGCGGGGCAATGAGCAGTTCTTC.

The chain combines TRBV30 with TRBJ2-3, with a possible D match to TRBD1 (5 bases). The CDR3 contains 12 residues. Trimming removed 5 bases at V and 2 bases at J, with 8 bases between. Germline V gives CDR1 GTSNPN, CDR2 SVGIG (reference sequence). CDR3 amino acids: CAWDRVTDTQYF. As DNA, the CDR3 is TGTGCCTGGGACAGAGTCACAGATACGCAGTATTTT.

V gene TRBV19 combines with J gene TRBJ1-6; 8 bases align to TRBD1. Germline-derived CDR1 and CDR2 are LNHDA and SQIVND (reference sequence). This CDR3 region has 14 residues. V gave up 7 bases and J gave up 9 bases; unmatched junction bases: 8. CDR3 sequence (DNA): TGTGCCAGTATCGGGCAGGGGGCCGGTTCACCCCTCCACTTT. Protein: CASIGQGAGSPLHF.

As DNA, the CDR3 is TGCGCCAGCAGCCAAGAGAGAAGAGATACGCAGTATTTT. It specifies CASSQERRDTQYF. The chain recombines TRBV4-3 with TRBJ2-3; D call uncertain. The germline V gene encodes CDR1 LGHNA and CDR2 YSLEER. The CDR3 length is 13 residues. V lost 0 bases to trimming and J lost 5 bases, with 6 bases between them.

The V and J genes are TRBV7-9 and TRBJ2-7, with a weak D call TRBD2 (7 bases). Germline V gene sequence: CDR1 SEHNR, CDR2 FQNEAQ (reference sequence). Deletions cut 3 bases from V and 4 bases from J, with 10 bases between. The CDR3 covers 13 residues. DNA of the CDR3: TGTGCCAGCAGCTTGGGGGGGCCTTACGAGCAGTACTTC. This codes for CASSLGGPYEQYF.

The chain couples TRBV4-2 to TRBJ1-2; 7 bases fit TRBD1. The CDR3 spans 15 residues. V dropped 0 bases and J dropped 1; count of bases not matched to a gene: 2. The germline CDR1 and CDR2 sequences are LGHNA and YNFKEQ. In DNA form, the CDR3 reads TGTGCCAGCAGCCAAGAGGGACAGCTTAACTATGGCTACACCTTC. As protein: CASSQEGQLNYGYTF.

The chain couples TRBV28 to TRBJ2-3; 8 positions match TRBD1. The CDR3 is made up of 15 amino acids. V was pared by 6 bases and J by 2 bases, with 7 bases of the junction left unmatched. Germline lookup yields CDR1 MDHEN and CDR2 SYDVKM. DNA of the CDR3: TGTGCCAGCAGGATGGGGACAGGTTACACAGATACGCAGTATTTT. Protein product: CASRMGTGYTDTQYF.

In DNA form, the CDR3 reads TGTGCCAGTCGTCAGACGACAGGGCTCTATGGCTACACCTTC. Encoded protein: CASRQTTGLYGYTF. This chain joins TRBV6-4 and TRBJ1-2; 7 nucleotides match TRBD1. The V segment lost 9 bases and the J segment 4 bases; nucleotides outside the gene matches: 11. Germline V CDR1 and CDR2: MRHNA, SNTAGT. The CDR3 has 14 amino acids.